This T cell receptor beta chain was documented in a study of blood T cell repertoires in COVID-19. Across the study: Researchers got acute and convalescent COVID-19 samples from the United States, Italy and Spain. The cDNA or gDNA used as material had been derived from T cells, B-cell-depleted T cells, or PBMCs.

The length of the CDR3 is 13 residues. V shed 7 bases and J shed 6 bases, with 13 bases lying between them. In the original processing: Estimated nucleated cell counts came from reference gene primer amplification. Sequencing used immunoSEQ multiplex PCR; TCRdb keeps in-frame clones, though not all of them. V, J and clone size were drawn from that table, and D and trimming were deduced from the DNA. The sample carries more than 95,000 clones, about 75% recorded once. The sample holds one count of this clone. This chain links TRBV12-3 or TRBV12-4 with TRBJ1-5; D may be TRBD1 (5 bases). Sequencing was done on a sample of peripheral blood. The sequence came from a woman aged 70-85 years with acute or convalescent COVID-19. The CDR3 region is CASMSGNVQPQHF. The CDR3 nucleotides read TGTGCCAGCATGTCAGGGAATGTTCAGCCCCAGCATTTT.